The 7 T cell receptor beta chains in this list originate from one sample, sequenced in a study of regulatory T cells in long-lasting Graves disease. Arm-PCR of CDR3 regions and iRepertoire HTBI primers were the basis on which TCR beta libraries were built. TCRdb ran MiXCR on the multiplex PCR reads and lists one entry per CDR3 protein. The data contain hundreds of thousands of distinct CDR3 sequences, under 25% of them seen just once; the ten biggest clones take up around 21%. The time point denotes: persistent/refractory GD, antithyroid drugs over 5 years with positive TRAb. Researchers made the TCR library from RNA that was extracted from PBMCs. The sequencing used peripheral blood mononuclear cells (PBMCs), collected when the disease was refractory, from a patient treated with antithyroid drugs. Source of these receptors: a female donor with Graves disease.

This clonotype was detected a few times. The chain combines TRBV10-3 with TRBJ1-5; D is possibly TRBD1 (5 bases). Germline loops: CDR1 ENHRY, CDR2 SYGVKD. This CDR3 comprises 14 residues. With 4 bases removed from V and 5 bases from J, the gap between germline ends came to 12 bases. The CDR3 sequence is CAISALGGDQPQHF. The DNA for the CDR3 is TGTGCCATCAGTGCCTTGGGAGGGGATCAGCCCCAGCATTTT.

Many counts were recorded for this clonotype. The genes are TRBV7-2 and TRBJ2-4, with D unclear. V was shortened by 1 base and J by 6 bases, with 13 bases between the two germline ends. Per germline, CDR1 SGHTA and CDR2 FQGNSA. The CDR3 runs to 15 residues. The CDR3 sequence is CASSLEAGIGNIQYF. The CDR3 coding sequence is TGTGCCAGCAGCTTAGAGGCAGGCATCGGAAACATTCAGTACTTC.

This clonotype was observed a handful of times. DNA for the CDR3: TGCAGCGTTGAATCCGGGACAGGGGGGACCGAGCAGTACTTC. Its translation is CSVESGTGGTEQYF. This chain connects TRBV29-1 to TRBJ2-7, with 11 bases lining up with TRBD1. Trimming removed 2 bases from V and 6 bases from J; junction bases left unmatched: 6. CDR1 and CDR2 from the germline V gene are SQVTM and ANQGSEA. This CDR3 is 14 amino acids long.

The chain combines TRBV3-1 with TRBJ1-2; D not certain. This CDR3 region has 15 residues. Looked up from germline, CDR1 is LGHDT and CDR2 is YNNKEL (reference sequence). Trimming stripped 4 bases from V and 4 bases from J, with 16 bases between. CDR3 region: CASSPGSAVRYGYTF. CDR3 in DNA: TGTGCCAGCAGCCCGGGGAGTGCGGTTCGCTATGGCTACACCTTC.

This clonotype occurred many times. The genes are TRBV7-2 and TRBJ2-7; no firm D call. Germline V lookup: CDR1 SGHTA, CDR2 FQGNSA. This CDR3 is built from 14 residues. V lost 3 bases and J lost 2, with 11 bases in between. The CDR3 DNA reads TGTGCCAGCAGCTTTAGACACTTAACCTACGAGCAGTACTTC. Protein sequence: CASSFRHLTYEQYF.

This clonotype was seen repeatedly, ten times or more. This chain links TRBV28 with TRBJ1-4; 7 positions match TRBD1. This CDR3 spans 15 amino acids. Germline loops: CDR1 MDHEN, CDR2 SYDVKM. V lost 6 bases, J lost 4 bases, and 8 bases stayed unmatched. CDR3: CASSPTQGINEKLFF. DNA for the CDR3: TGTGCCAGCAGCCCAACACAGGGGATTAATGAAAAACTGTTTTTT.

This clonotype has more than one count but fewer than ten. The V gene is TRBV7-2, the J gene TRBJ2-7, with D perhaps TRBD1 or TRBD2 (5 bases each). Trimming cost V 0 bases and J 5 bases, with 11 bases left between them. CDR1 and CDR2 from the germline V gene are SGHTA and FQGNSA. The CDR3 covers 14 residues. Here the CDR3 DNA reads TGTGCCAGCAGCTTAGCGCAGTGGGACCACGAGCAGTACTTC. Residues: CASSLAQWDHEQYF.